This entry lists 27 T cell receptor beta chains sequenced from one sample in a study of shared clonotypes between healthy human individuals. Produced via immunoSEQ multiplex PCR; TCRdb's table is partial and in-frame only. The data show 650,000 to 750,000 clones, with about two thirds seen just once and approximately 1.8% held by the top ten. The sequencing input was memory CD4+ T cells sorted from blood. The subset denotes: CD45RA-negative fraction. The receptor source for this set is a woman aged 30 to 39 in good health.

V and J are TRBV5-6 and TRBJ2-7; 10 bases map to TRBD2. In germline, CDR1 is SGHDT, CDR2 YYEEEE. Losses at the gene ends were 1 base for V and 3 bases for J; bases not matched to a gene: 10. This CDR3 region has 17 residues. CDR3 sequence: CASSLWTIAGGIYEQYF. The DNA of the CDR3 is TGTGCCAGCAGCTTGTGGACTATAGCGGGAGGAATCTACGAGCAGTACTTC.

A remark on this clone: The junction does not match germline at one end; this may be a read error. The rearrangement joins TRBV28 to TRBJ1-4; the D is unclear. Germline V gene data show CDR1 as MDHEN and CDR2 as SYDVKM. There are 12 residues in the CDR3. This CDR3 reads CASRETVGTEWF. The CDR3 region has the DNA TGTGCCAGCAGAGAGACCGTAGGAACAGAGTGGTTT.

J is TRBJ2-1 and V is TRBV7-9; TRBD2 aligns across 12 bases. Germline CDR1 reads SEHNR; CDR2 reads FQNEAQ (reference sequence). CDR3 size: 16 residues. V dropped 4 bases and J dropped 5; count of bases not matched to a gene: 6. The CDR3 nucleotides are TGTGCCAGCAGCTGGAGACTAGCGGGAGAAAACAATGAGCAGTTCTTC. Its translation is CASSWRLAGENNEQFF.

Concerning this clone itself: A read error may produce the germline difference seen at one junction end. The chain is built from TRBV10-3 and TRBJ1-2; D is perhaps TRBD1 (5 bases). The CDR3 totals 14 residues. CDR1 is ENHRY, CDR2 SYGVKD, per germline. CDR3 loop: CASSESWQGYGYTF. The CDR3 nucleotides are TGTGCCAGCAGTGAGTCATGGCAGGGCTATGGCTACACCTTC.

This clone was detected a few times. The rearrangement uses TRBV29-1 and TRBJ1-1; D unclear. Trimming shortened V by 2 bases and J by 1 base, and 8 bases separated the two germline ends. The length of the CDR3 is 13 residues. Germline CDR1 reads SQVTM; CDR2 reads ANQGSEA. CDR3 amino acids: CSVEPYKNTEAFF. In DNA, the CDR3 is TGCAGCGTTGAACCCTACAAGAACACTGAAGCTTTCTTT.

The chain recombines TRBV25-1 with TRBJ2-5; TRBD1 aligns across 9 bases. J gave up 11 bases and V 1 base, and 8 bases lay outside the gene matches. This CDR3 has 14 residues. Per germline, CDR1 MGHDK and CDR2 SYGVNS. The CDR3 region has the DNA TGTGCCAGCAGTGAATTCGGGACAGGGCCCATGCAGTACTTC. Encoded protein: CASSEFGTGPMQYF.

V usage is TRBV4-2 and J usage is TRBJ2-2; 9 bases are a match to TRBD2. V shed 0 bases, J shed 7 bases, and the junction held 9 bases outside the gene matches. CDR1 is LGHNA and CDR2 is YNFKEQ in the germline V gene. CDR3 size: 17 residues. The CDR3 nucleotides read TGTGCCAGCAGCCAAGAGCAAGCGGGAGGCACGGGCGGGGAGCTGTTTTTT. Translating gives CASSQEQAGGTGGELFF.

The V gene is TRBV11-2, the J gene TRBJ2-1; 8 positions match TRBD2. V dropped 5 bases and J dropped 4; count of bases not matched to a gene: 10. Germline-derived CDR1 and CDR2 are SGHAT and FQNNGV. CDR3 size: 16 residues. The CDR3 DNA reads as TGTGCCAGCAGCCCGTCAAGCGGGGGACCATACAATGAGCAGTTCTTC. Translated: CASSPSSGGPYNEQFF.

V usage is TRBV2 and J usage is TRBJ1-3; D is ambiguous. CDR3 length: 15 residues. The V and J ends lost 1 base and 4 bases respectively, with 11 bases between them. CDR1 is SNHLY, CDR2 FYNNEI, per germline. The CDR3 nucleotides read TGTGCCAGCAGTGAAGGTGGGTTCCGGGGAAACACCATATATTTT. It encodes CASSEGGFRGNTIYF.

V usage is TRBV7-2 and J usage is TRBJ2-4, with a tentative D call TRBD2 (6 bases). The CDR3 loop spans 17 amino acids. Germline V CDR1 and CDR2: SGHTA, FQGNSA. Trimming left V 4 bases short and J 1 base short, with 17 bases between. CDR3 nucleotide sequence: TGTGCCAGCAGCTCGGGACTCCTCGGCCTCGCCAAAAACATTCAGTACTTC. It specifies CASSSGLLGLAKNIQYF.

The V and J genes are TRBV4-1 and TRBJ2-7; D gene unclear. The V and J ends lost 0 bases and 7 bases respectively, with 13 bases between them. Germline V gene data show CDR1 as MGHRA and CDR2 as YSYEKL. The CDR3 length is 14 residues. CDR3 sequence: CASSQEARSREQYF. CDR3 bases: TGCGCCAGCAGCCAAGAGGCCAGGAGTAGGGAGCAGTACTTC.

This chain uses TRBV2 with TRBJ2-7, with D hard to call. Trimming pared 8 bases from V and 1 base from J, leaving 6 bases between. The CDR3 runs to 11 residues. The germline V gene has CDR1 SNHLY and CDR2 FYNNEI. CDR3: CASVVSYEQYF. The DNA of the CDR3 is TGTGCCAGCGTAGTGTCCTACGAGCAGTACTTC. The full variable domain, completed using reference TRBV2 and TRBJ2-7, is EPEVTQTPSHQVTQMGQEVILRCVPISNHLYFYWYRQILGQKVEFLVSFYNNEISEKSEIFDDQFSVERPDGSNFTLKIRSTKLEDSAMYFCASVVSYEQYFGPGTRLTVT.

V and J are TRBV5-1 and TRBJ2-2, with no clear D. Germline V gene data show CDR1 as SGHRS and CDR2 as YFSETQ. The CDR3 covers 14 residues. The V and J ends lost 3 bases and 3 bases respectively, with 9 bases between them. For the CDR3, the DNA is TGCGCCAGCAGCTCCCTGTGGGACACCGGGGAGCTGTTTTTT. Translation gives CASSSLWDTGELFF.

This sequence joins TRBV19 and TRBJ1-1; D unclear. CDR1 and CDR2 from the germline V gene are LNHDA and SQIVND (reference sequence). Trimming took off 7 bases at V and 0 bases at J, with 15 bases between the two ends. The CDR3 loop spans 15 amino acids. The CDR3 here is CASTLRHPMNTEAFF. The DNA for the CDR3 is TGTGCCAGTACCCTTCGCCATCCCATGAACACTGAAGCTTTCTTT.

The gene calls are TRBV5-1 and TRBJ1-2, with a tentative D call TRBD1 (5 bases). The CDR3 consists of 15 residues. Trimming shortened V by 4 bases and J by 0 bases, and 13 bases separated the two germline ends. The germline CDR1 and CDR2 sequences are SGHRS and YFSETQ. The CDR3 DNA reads TGCGCCAGCAGCGCCTTCGAAGGGGCTAACTATGGCTACACCTTC. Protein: CASSAFEGANYGYTF.

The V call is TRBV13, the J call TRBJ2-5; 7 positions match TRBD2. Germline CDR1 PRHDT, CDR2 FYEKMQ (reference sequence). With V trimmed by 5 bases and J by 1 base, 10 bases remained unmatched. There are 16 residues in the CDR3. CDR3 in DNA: TGTGCCAGCAGCCGGGCGGTGGGGGGGGTCCAAGAGACCCAGTACTTC. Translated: CASSRAVGGVQETQYF.

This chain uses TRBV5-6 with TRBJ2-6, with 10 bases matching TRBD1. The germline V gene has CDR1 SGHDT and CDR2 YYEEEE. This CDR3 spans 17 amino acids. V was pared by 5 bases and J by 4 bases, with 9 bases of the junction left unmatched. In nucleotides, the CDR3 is TGTGCCAGCAGGAAGACAGGGGGCGGGTCCGGGGCCAACGTCCTGACTTTC. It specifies CASRKTGGGSGANVLTF.

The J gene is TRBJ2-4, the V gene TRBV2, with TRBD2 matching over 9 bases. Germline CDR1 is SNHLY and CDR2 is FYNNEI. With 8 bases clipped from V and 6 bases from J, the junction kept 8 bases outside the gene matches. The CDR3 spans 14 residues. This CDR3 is CASSSGKKLNIQYF. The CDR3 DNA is TGTGCCAGCTCTAGCGGGAAAAAACTAAACATTCAGTACTTC.

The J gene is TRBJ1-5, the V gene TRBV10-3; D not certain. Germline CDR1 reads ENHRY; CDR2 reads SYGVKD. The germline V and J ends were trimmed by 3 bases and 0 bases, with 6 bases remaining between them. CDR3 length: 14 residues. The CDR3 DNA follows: TGTGCCATCAGTGAACGGGATAGCAATCAGCCCCAGCATTTT. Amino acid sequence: CAISERDSNQPQHF.

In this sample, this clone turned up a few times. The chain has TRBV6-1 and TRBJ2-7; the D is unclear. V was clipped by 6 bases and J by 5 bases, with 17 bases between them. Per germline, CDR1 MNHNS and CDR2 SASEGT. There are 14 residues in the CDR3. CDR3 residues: CASRQRALGDEQYF. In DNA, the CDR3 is TGTGCCAGCAGACAAAGGGCTTTGGGCGACGAGCAGTACTTC.

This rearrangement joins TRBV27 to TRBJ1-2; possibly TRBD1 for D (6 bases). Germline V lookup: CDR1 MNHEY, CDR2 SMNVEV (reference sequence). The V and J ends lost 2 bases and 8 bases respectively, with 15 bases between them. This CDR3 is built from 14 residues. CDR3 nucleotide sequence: TGTGCCAGCAGTTTAGGGGACGCAGGGGCCGGCTACACCTTC. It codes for CASSLGDAGAGYTF.

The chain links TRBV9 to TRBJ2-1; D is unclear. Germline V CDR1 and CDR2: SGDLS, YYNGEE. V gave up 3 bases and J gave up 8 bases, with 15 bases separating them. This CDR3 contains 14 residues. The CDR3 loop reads CASSATRLRDEQFF. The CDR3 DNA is TGTGCCAGCAGCGCCACAAGGTTACGGGATGAGCAGTTCTTC.

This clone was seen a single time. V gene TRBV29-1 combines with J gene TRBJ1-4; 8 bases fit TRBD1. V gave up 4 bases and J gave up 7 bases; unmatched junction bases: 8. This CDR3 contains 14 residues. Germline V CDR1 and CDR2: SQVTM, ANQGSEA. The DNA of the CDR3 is TGCAGCGTTGGGTTGGACAGGGAAAGTGAAAAACTGTTTTTT. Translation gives CSVGLDRESEKLFF.

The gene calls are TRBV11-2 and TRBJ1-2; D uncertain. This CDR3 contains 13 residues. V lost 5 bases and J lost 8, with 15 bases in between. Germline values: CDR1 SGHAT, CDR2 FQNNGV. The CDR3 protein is CASSLGEGAGYTF. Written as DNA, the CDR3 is TGTGCCAGCAGCCTCGGCGAGGGAGCCGGCTACACCTTC.

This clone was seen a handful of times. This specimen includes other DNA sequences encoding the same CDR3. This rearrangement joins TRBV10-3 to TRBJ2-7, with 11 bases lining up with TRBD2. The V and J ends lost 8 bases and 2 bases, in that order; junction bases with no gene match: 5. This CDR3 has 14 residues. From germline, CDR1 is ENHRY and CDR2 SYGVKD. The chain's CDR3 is CAIGGTSGTYEQYF. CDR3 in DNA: TGTGCCATCGGTGGGACTAGCGGAACCTACGAGCAGTACTTC.

The CDR3: CASSVDGGTGNTIYF. The CDR3 bases are TGTGCCAGCAGCGTAGACGGGGGGACCGGAAACACCATATATTTT. V gene TRBV9 combines with J gene TRBJ1-3; weak D call: TRBD1 (5 bases). V dropped 0 bases and J dropped 4 bases, with 11 bases sitting between them. The CDR3 covers 15 residues. Germline V CDR1 and CDR2: SGDLS, YYNGEE. Full variable domain (missing parts from reference TRBV9 and TRBJ1-3): DSGVTQTPKHLITATGQRVTLRCSPRSGDLSVYWYQQSLDQGLQFLIQYYNGEERAKGNILERFSAQQFPDLHSELNLSSLELGDSALYFCASSVDGGTGNTIYFGEGSWLTVV.

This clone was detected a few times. In DNA, the CDR3 is TGTGCCAGCAGCTTAGTCCCAGGCAGCACCGGGGAGCTGTTTTTT. Translating gives CASSLVPGSTGELFF. The V gene is TRBV11-2, the J gene TRBJ2-2; D call uncertain. This CDR3 has 15 amino acids. Germline V gene lookup returns CDR1 SGHAT and CDR2 FQNNGV. Trimming cost V 1 base and J 4 bases, with 10 bases left between them.